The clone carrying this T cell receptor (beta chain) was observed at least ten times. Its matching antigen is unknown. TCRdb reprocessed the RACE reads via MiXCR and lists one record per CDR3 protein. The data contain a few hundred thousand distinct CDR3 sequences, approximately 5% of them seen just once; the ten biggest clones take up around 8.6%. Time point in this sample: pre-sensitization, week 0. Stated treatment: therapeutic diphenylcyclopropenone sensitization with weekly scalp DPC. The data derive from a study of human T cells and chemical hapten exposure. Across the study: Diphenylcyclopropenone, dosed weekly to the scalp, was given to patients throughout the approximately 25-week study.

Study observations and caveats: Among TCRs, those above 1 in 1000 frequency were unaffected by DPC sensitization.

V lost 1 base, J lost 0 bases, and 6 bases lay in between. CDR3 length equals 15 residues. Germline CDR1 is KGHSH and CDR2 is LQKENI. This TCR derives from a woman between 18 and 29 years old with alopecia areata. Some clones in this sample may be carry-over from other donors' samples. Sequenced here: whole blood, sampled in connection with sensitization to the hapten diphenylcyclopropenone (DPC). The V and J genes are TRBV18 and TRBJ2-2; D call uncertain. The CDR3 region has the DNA TGTGCCAGCTCACCACAAACTCCGAACACCGGGGAGCTGTTTTTT. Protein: CASSPQTPNTGELFF.